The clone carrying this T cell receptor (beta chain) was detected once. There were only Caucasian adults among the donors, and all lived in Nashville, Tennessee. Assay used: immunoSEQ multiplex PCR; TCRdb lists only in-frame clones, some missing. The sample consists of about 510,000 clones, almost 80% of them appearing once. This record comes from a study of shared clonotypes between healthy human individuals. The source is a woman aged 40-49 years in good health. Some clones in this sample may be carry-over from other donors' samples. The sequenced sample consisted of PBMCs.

This CDR3 reads CASSSFWNANTGELFF. The CDR3 DNA reads as TGTGCCAGCAGTTCTTTTTGGAACGCGAACACCGGGGAGCTGTTTTTT. The gene calls are TRBV6-5 and TRBJ2-2; the D is unclear. This CDR3 is built from 16 residues. V dropped 4 bases and J dropped 0 bases, with 12 bases sitting between them. Germline CDR1 is MNHEY and CDR2 is SVGAGI.